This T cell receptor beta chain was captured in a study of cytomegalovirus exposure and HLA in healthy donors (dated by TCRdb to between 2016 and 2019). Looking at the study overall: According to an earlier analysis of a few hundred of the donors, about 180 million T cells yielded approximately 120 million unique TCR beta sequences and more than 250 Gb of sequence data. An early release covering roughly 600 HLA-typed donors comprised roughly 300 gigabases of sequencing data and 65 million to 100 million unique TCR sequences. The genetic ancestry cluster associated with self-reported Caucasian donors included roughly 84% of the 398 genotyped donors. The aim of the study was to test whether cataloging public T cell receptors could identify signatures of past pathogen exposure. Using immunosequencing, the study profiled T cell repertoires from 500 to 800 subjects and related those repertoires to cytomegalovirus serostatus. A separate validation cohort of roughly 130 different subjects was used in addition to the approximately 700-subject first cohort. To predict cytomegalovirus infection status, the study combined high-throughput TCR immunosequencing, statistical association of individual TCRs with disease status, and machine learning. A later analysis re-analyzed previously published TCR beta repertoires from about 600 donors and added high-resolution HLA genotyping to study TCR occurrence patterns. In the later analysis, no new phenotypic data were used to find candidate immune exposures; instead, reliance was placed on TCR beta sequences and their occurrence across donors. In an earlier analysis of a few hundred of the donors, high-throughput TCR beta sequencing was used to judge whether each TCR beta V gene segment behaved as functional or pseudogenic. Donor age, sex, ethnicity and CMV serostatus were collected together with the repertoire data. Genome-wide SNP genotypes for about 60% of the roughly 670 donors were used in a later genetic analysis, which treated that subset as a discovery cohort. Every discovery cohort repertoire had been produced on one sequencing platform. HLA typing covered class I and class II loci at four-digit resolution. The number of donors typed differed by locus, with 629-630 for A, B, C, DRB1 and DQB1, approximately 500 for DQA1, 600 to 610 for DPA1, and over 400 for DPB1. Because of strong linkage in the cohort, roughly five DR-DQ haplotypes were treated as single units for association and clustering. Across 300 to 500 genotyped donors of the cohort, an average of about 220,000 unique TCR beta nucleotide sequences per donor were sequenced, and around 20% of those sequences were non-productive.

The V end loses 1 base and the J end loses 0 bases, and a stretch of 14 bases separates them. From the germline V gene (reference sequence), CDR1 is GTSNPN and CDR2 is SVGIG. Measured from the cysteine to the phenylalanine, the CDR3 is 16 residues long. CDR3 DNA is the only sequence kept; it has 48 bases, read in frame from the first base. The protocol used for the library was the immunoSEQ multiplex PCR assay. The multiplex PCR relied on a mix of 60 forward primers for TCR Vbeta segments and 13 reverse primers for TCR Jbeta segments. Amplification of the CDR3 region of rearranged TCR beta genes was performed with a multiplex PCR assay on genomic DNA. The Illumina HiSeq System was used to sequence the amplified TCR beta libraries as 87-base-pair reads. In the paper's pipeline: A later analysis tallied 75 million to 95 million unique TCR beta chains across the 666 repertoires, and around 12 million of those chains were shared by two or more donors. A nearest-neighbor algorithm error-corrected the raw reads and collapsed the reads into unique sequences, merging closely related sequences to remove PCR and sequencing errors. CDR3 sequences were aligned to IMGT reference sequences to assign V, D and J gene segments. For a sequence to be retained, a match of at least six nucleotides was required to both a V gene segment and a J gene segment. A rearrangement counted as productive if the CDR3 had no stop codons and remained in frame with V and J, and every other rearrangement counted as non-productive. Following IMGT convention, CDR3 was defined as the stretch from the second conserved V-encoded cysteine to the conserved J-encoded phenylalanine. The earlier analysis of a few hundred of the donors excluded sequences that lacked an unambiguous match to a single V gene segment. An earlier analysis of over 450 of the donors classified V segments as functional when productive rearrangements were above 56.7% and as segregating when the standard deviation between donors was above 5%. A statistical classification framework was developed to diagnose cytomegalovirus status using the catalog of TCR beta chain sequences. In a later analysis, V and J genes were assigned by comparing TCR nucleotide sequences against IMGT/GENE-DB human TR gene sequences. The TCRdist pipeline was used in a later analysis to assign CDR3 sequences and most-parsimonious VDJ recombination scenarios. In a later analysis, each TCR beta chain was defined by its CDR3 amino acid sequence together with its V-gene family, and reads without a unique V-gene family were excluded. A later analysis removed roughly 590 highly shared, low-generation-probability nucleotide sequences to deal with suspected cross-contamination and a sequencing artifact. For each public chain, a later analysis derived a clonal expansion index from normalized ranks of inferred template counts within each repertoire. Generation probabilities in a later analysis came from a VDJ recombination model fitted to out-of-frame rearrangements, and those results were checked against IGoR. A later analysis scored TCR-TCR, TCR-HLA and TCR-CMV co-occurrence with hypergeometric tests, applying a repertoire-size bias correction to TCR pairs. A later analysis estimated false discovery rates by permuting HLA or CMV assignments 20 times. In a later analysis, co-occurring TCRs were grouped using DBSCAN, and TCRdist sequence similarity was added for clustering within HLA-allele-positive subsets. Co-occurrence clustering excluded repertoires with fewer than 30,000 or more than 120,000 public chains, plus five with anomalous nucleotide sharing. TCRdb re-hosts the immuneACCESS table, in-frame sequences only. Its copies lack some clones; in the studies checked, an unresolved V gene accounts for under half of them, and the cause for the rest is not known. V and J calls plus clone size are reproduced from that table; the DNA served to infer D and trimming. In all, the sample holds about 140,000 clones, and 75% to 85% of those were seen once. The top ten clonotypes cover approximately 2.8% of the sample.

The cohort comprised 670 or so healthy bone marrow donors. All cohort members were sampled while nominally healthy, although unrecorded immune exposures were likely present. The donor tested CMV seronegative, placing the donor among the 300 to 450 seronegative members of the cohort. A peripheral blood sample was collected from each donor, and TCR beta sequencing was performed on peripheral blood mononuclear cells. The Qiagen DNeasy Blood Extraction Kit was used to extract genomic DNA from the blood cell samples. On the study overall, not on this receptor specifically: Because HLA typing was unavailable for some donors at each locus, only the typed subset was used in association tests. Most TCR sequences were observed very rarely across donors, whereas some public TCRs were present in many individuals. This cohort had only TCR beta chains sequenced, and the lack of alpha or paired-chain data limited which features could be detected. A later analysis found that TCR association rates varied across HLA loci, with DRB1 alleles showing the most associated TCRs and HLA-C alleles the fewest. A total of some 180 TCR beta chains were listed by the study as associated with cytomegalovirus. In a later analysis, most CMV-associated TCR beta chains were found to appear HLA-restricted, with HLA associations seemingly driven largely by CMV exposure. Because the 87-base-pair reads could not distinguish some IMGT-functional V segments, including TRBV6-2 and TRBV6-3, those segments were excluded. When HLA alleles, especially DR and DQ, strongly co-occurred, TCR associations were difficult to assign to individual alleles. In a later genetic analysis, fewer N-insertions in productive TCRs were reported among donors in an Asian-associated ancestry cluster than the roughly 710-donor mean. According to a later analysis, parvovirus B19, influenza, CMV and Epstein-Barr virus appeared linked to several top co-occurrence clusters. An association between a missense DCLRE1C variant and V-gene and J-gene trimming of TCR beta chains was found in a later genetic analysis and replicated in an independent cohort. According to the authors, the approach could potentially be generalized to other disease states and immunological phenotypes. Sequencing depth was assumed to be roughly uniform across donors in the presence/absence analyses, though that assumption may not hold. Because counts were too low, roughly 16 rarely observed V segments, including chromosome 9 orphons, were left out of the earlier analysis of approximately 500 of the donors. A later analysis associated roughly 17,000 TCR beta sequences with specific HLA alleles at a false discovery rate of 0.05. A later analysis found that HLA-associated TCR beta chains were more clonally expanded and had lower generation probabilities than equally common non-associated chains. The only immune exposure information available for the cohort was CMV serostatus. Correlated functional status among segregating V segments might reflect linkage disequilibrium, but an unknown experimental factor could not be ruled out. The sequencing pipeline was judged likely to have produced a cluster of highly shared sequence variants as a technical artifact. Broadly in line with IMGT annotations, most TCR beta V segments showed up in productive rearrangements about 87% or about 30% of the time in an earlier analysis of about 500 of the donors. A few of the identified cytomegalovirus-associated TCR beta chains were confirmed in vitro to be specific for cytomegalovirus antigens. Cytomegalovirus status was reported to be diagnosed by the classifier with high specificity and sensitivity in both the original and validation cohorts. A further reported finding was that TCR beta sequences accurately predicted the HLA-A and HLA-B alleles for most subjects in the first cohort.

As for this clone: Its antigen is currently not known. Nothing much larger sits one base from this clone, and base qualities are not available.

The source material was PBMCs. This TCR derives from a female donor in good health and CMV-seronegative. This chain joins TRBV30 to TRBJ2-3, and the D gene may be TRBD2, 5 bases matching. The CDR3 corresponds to CAWSAFRGGSTDTQYF. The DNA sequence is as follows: TGTGCCTGGAGTGCCTTTCGCGGCGGGAGCACAGATACGCAGTATTTT.